This section outlines one T cell receptor beta chain sequence together with its context. CDR1 and CDR2 from the germline V gene are SGHRS and YFSETQ. The CDR3 runs 15 residues. V lost 4 bases, J lost 6 bases, and 10 bases stayed unmatched. Per the study methods: Nucleated cell counts were estimated from reference gene primer amplification. Only in-frame clones appear in the TCRdb table, and some are missing; sequencing was by immunoSEQ multiplex PCR. V, J and clone size reflect that table, while D and trimming were determined from the DNA. The sample has 250,000 or so clones, around 86% seen once. These data come from a study of blood T cell repertoires in COVID-19.

The V gene is TRBV5-1, the J gene TRBJ1-2; 9 nucleotides agree with TRBD1. The TCR comes from a man older than 75 with acute or convalescent COVID-19. The sample consisted of peripheral blood. The CDR3 DNA reads as TGCGCCAGCAGCGATCCGGGACAGGGAATCCATGGCTACACCTTC. Its protein is CASSDPGQGIHGYTF.